Shown below are 21 T cell receptor beta chains from a single sample sequenced in a study of post-analysis software for immune sequencing data. Findings and limits, study-wide: Higher frequency in patients than in controls was seen for a handful of TRBV segments, with TRBV5-6, TRBV5-1 and TRBV20-1 among them.

Tagging with unique molecular identifiers was a feature of the TCR beta cDNA libraries. TCRdb reprocessed the PCR reads with MiXCR, giving one entry per CDR3 protein. The sample shows roughly 800,000 distinct CDR3 sequences, roughly 58% of them seen only once. Their recognized antigens are unknown. Material for sequencing was blood. These receptors were taken from a girl aged 5 to 17 with multiple sclerosis.

CDR3 protein: CASVRGGGGEKLFF. CDR3 nucleotide sequence: TGTGCCAGCGTCCGGGGAGGGGGAGGAGAAAAACTGTTTTTT. V gene TRBV12-3 or TRBV12-4 combines with J gene TRBJ1-4, with a tentative D call TRBD1 (6 bases). V was clipped by 8 bases and J by 8 bases, with 18 bases between them. The CDR3 contains 14 residues.

This clonotype was detected a few times. V usage is TRBV7-2 and J usage is TRBJ2-1; D is undetermined. The V end was cut by 5 bases, the J end by 8 bases, with 19 bases between. CDR1 and CDR2 from the germline V gene are SGHTA and FQGNSA. The CDR3 spans 15 residues. In nucleotides, the CDR3 is TGTGCCAGCAGCCCAGCCCGACCGTTGAGTCATGAGCAGTTCTTC. It codes for CASSPARPLSHEQFF.

This clonotype occurred many times. At one boundary the junction diverges from the germline segment, which might be a read error. The CDR3 sequence: CASSLKGSYEQYF. CDR3 in DNA: TGTGCCAGCAGCTTAAAGGGGTCCTACGAGCAGTACTTC. J is TRBJ2-7 and V is TRBV5-1; D perhaps matches TRBD1 (5 bases). This CDR3 comprises 13 residues. The V gene's germline CDR1 is SGHRS and CDR2 YFSETQ.

J is TRBJ2-3 and V is TRBV25-1; TRBD2 agrees at 10 bases. Trimming at V came to 1 base and at J to 6 bases, leaving 7 bases not matched to a gene. The CDR3 is made up of 16 amino acids. Germline V gene lookup returns CDR1 MGHDK and CDR2 SYGVNS. The CDR3 region has the DNA TGTGCCAGCAGTGAATCACCTAGCGGGAGAGACGATACGCAGTATTTT. It is translated as CASSESPSGRDDTQYF.

This clonotype was detected ten times or more. The chain joins TRBV9 to TRBJ1-2, with a tentative D call TRBD1 (6 bases). Trimming took 4 bases from V and 4 from J, leaving 26 bases between them. This CDR3 is built from 18 residues. Germline values: CDR1 SGDLS, CDR2 YYNGEE. CDR3 bases: TGTGCCAGCAGCTCATACGGGGGGGCGGCTACCTCTCTCTATGGCTACACCTTC. Translating it yields CASSSYGGAATSLYGYTF.

For the CDR3, the DNA is TGTGCCAGCAGCTTCGTAGCCACCAACACAGATACGCAGTATTTT. It specifies CASSFVATNTDTQYF. The J gene is TRBJ2-3, the V gene TRBV7-2, with D unresolved. CDR1 and CDR2 (germline): SGHTA, FQGNSA. The CDR3 spans 15 residues. Trimming stripped 3 bases from V and 2 bases from J, with 12 bases between.

This chain connects TRBV7-6 to TRBJ1-1, with D unresolved. V was pared by 5 bases and J by 4 bases, with 26 bases between. The CDR3 is made up of 18 amino acids. Germline CDR1 SGHVS, CDR2 FNYEAQ. The CDR3 nucleotides are TGTGCCAGCAGCGACCCGGGTTTCGGAAGTCACCGGGGCACTGAAGCTTTCTTT. Translating gives CASSDPGFGSHRGTEAFF. The variable domain in full, completed from reference TRBV7-6 and TRBJ1-1, reads GAGVSQSPRYKVTKRGQDVALRCDPISGHVSLYWYRQALGQGPEFLTYFNYEAQQDKSGLPNDRFSAERPEGSISTLTIQRTEQRDSAMYRCASSDPGFGSHRGTEAFFGQGTRLTVV.

This chain joins TRBV12-3 or TRBV12-4 and TRBJ2-4; TRBD2 might be the D (5 bases). The CDR3 totals 15 residues. Trimming took off 3 bases at V and 1 base at J, with 10 bases between the two ends. The CDR3 sequence is CASSFGGGAKNIQYF. CDR3 nucleotide sequence: TGTGCCAGCAGTTTCGGCGGCGGGGCCAAAAACATTCAGTACTTC.

The chain couples TRBV20-1 to TRBJ1-2; D possibly corresponds to TRBD1 (6 bases). V lost 6 bases and J lost 8, with 13 bases in between. The CDR3 is 11 residues long. Per the germline V gene, CDR1 is DFQATT and CDR2 is SNEGSKA (reference sequence). In DNA form, the CDR3 reads TGCAGTGCCTCCAACAGGGACGGCTACACCTTC. Translated, it gives CSASNRDGYTF.

This clonotype has more than one count but fewer than ten. This chain links TRBV5-1 with TRBJ2-1; TRBD1 or TRBD2 may be the D gene (5 bases each). Trimming removed 3 bases from V and 10 bases from J, with 17 bases in between. The germline gives CDR1 SGHRS, CDR2 YFSETQ. This CDR3 has 14 amino acids. The CDR3 coding sequence is TGCGCCAGCAGCTGGGGCAAGAGGGGCCAAGAGCAGTTCTTC. This gives the protein CASSWGKRGQEQFF.

The chain combines TRBV5-5 with TRBJ2-3; no clear D. Trimming shortened V by 4 bases and J by 4 bases, and 7 bases separated the two germline ends. The CDR3 covers 12 residues. From germline, CDR1 is SGHKS and CDR2 YYEKEE (reference sequence). The CDR3 reads CASSRNPDTQYF. CDR3 nucleotide sequence: TGTGCCAGCAGCCGGAACCCAGATACGCAGTATTTT.

The sample holds a few counts of this clonotype. The chain carries TRBV5-1 and TRBJ1-1; the D gene is possibly TRBD1 (6 bases). CDR3 length: 14 residues. Germline-derived CDR1 and CDR2 are SGHRS and YFSETQ. Trimming left V 3 bases short and J 5 bases short, with 14 bases between. CDR3 in amino acids: CASSSGAGVTEAFF. CDR3 bases: TGCGCCAGCAGCTCCGGGGCAGGGGTGACTGAAGCTTTCTTT.

The V gene is TRBV10-1, the J gene TRBJ1-5; TRBD1 aligns across 10 bases. CDR3 size: 14 residues. Germline V CDR1 and CDR2: WNHNN, SYGVQD (reference sequence). V was clipped by 7 bases and J by 6 bases; unmatched bases: 6. CDR3 amino acids: CASKDRGYPQPQHF. The CDR3 DNA is TGCGCCAGCAAGGACAGGGGGTACCCTCAGCCCCAGCATTTT.

In its sample, this clonotype was seen a few times. The chain carries TRBV7-8 and TRBJ1-2, with D possibly matching TRBD1 (5 bases). Trimming stripped 5 bases from V and 8 bases from J, with 12 bases between. Germline CDR1 SGHVS, CDR2 FQNEAQ. CDR3 length: 12 residues. DNA of the CDR3: TGTGCCAGCAGCCCCTCGGGGCTGGGCTACACCTTC. Protein product: CASSPSGLGYTF.

The chain links TRBV6-1 to TRBJ1-2, with 7 bases aligning to TRBD1. The germline CDR1 and CDR2 sequences are MNHNS and SASEGT. V gave up 10 bases and J gave up 4 bases; unmatched junction bases: 9. CDR3 length: 13 residues. This CDR3 is CATKQGPGYGYTF. CDR3 DNA sequence: TGTGCCACCAAACAGGGGCCAGGCTATGGCTACACCTTC.

There are a few counts of this clonotype. The rearrangement links TRBV20-1 to TRBJ2-7; D gene unclear. The CDR3 spans 10 residues. Germline V gives CDR1 DFQATT, CDR2 SNEGSKA (reference sequence). Written as DNA, the CDR3 is TGCAGCGCGTTAAGCTACGAGCAGTACTTC. It translates to CSALSYEQYF.

The CDR3 DNA is TGCAGTGCTAGAGCCGTTAACACAGGGGTCAGAGAGACCCAGTACTTC. Its translation is CSARAVNTGVRETQYF. V and J are TRBV20-1 and TRBJ2-5; TRBD1 matches 7 bases. Unmatched junction bases numbered 12, after V lost 1 base and J lost 4 bases. The CDR3 has 16 residues. CDR1 and CDR2 (germline): DFQATT, SNEGSKA (reference sequence).

The chain combines TRBV20-1 with TRBJ2-1; D is unclear. V was clipped by 0 bases and J by 6 bases, with 12 bases between them. CDR3 length: 14 residues. Germline CDR1 and CDR2: DFQATT and SNEGSKA (reference sequence). CDR3 sequence: CSARDYWRSNEQFF. The CDR3 DNA reads as TGCAGTGCTAGAGATTACTGGCGGAGCAATGAGCAGTTCTTC.

The chain is built from TRBV5-1 and TRBJ2-1, with D possibly called TRBD1 or TRBD2 (5 bases each). V lost 4 bases to trimming and J lost 4 bases, with 18 bases between them. This CDR3 region has 16 residues. Germline V CDR1 and CDR2: SGHRS, YFSETQ. CDR3 DNA: TGCGCCAGCAGCCTACGGGACCCCCCTTGGTACAATGAGCAGTTCTTC. Protein product: CASSLRDPPWYNEQFF.

The chain is built from TRBV29-1 and TRBJ1-1, with a tentative D call TRBD1 (5 bases). The CDR3 is 12 amino acids. The V and J ends lost 3 bases and 6 bases respectively, with 11 bases between them. CDR1 is SQVTM, CDR2 ANQGSEA, per germline. DNA of the CDR3: TGCAGCGTTGAGGCCCAGGGCCCTGAAGCTTTCTTT. Amino acids: CSVEAQGPEAFF.

This clonotype was picked up many times. The rearrangement joins TRBV7-9 to TRBJ2-6; no clear D. CDR1 is SEHNR and CDR2 is FQNEAQ in the germline V gene (reference sequence). This CDR3 has 13 residues. The germline V and J ends were trimmed by 9 bases and 0 bases, with 6 bases remaining between them. CDR3 sequence reads: CASSTSGANVLTF. The CDR3 region has the DNA TGTGCCAGTTCCACCTCTGGGGCCAACGTCCTGACTTTC.